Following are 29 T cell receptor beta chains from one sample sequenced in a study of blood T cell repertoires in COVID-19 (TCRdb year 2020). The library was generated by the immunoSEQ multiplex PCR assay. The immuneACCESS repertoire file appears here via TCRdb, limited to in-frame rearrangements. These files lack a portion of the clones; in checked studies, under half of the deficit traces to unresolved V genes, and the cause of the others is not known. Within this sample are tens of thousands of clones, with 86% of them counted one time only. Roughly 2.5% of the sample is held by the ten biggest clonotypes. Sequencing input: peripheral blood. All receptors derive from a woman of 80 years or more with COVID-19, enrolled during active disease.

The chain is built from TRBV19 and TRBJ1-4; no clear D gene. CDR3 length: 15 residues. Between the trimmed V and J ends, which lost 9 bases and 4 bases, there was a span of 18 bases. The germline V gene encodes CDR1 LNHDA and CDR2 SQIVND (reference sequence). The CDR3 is CASKPQSRGNEKLFF. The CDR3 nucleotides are TGTGCCAGCAAGCCCCAGTCCCGAGGTAATGAAAAACTGTTTTTT.

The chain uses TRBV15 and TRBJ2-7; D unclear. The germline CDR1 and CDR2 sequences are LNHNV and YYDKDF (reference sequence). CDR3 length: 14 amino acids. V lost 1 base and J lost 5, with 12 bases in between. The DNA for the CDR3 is TGTGCCACCAGCAGAGTTGGCAACGTCAACGAGCAGTACTTC. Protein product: CATSRVGNVNEQYF.

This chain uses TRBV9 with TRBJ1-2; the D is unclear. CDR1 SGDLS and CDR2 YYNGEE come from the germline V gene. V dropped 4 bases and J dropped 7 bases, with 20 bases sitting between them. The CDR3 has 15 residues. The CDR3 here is CASSPRNPREGGYTF. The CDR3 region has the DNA TGTGCCAGCAGCCCCAGAAATCCGAGGGAGGGTGGCTACACCTTC.

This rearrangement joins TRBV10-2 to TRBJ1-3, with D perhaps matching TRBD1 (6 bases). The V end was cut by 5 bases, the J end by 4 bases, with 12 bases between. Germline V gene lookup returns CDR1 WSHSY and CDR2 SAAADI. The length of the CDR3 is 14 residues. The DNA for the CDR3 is TGCGCCAGCAGTAGGGACACCGACGGAAACACCATATATTTT. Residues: CASSRDTDGNTIYF.

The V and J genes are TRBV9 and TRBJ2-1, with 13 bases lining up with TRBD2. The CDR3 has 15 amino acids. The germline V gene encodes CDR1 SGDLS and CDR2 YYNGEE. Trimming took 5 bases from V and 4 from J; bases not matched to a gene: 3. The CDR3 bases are TGTGCCAGCAGTCAGACTAGCGGGAGGTACAATGAGCAGTTCTTC. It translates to CASSQTSGRYNEQFF.

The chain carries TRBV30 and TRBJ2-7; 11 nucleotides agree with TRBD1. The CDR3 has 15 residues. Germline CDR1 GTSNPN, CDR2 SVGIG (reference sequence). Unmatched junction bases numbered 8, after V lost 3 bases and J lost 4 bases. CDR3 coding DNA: TGTGCCTGGAGGTGGGGAGGGACAGGGGGATACGAGCAGTACTTC. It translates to CAWRWGGTGGYEQYF.

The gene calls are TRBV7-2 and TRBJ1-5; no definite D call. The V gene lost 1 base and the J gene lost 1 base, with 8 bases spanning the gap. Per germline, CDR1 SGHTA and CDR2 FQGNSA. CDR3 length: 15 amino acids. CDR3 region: CASSLGGVSNQPQHF. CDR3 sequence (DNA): TGTGCCAGCAGCTTAGGCGGGGTCAGCAATCAGCCCCAGCATTTT.

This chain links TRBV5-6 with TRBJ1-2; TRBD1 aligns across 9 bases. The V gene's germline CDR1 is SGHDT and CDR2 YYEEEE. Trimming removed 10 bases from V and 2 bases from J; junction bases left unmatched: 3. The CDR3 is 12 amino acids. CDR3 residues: CAVGTGNYGYTF. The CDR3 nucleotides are TGTGCCGTGGGGACAGGGAACTATGGCTACACCTTC.

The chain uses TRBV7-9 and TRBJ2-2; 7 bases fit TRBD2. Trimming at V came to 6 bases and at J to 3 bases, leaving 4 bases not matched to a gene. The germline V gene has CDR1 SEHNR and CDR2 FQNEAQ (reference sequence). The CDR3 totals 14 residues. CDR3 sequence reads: CASSRGDYTGELFF. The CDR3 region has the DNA TGTGCCAGCAGTCGGGGGGACTACACCGGGGAGCTGTTTTTT.

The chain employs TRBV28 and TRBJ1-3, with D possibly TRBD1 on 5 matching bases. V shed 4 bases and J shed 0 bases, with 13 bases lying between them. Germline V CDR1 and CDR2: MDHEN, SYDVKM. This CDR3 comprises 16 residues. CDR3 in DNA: TGTGCCAGCAGTTCCCCACGCGACAGCTCTGGAAACACCATATATTTT. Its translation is CASSSPRDSSGNTIYF.

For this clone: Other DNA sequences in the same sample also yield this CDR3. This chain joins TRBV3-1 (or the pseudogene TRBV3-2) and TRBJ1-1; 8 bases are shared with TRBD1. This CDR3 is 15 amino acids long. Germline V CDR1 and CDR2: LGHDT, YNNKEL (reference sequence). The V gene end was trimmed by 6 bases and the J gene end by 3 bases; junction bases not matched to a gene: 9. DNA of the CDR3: TGTGCCAGCAGTCGAACCGGGACAGGTTACACTGAAGCTTTCTTT. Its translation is CASSRTGTGYTEAFF.

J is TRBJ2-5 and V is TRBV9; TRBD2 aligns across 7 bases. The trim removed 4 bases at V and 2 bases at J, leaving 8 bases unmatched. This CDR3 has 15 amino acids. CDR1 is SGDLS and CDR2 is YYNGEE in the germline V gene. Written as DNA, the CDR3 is TGTGCCAGCAGCCCCCGTGGGAGGGGACAAGAGACCCAGTACTTC. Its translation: CASSPRGRGQETQYF.

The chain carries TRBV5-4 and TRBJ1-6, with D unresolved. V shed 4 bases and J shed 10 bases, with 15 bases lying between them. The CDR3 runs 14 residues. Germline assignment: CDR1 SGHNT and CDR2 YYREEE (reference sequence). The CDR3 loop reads CASSRERGNSPLHF. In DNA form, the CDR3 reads TGTGCCAGCAGCCGGGAACGCGGTAACTCACCCCTCCACTTT.

DNA of the CDR3: TGCGCCAGCACTGGACAGGGGGCGAGTGGTGAAAAACTGTTTTTT. Protein sequence: CASTGQGASGEKLFF. The V and J genes are TRBV5-1 and TRBJ1-4, with 11 bases that match TRBD1. The CDR3 length is 15 residues. V trimming: 6 bases; J trimming: 7 bases; junction bases outside the gene matches: 8. Germline assignment: CDR1 SGHRS and CDR2 YFSETQ.

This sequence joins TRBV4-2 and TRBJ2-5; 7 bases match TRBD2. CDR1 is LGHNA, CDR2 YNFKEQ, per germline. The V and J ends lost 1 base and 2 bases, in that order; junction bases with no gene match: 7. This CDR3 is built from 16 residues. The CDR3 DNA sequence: TGTGCCAGCAGCCAAGGGAGCGGGGCAAATCAAGAGACCCAGTACTTC. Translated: CASSQGSGANQETQYF.

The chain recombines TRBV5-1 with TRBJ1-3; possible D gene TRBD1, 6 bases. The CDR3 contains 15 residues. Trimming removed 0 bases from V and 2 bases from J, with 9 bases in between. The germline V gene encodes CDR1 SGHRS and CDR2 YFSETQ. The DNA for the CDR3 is TGCGCCAGCAGCTTGGTAGCAGGGGCTGGAAACACCATATATTTT. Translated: CASSLVAGAGNTIYF.

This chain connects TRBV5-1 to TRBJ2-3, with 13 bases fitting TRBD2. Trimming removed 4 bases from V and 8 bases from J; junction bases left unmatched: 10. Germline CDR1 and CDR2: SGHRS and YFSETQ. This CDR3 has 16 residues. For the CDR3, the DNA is TGCGCCAGCAGCGGAGTCGGGACTAGCGGGGCCGGTACGCAGTATTTT. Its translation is CASSGVGTSGAGTQYF.

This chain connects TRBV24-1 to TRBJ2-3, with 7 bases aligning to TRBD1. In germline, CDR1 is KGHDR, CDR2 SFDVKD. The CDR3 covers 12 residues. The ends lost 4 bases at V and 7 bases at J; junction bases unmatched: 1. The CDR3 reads CATSERGHTQYF. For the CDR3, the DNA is TGTGCCACCAGTGAAAGGGGGCATACGCAGTATTTT.

CDR3: CASRNPGQFQETQYF. The CDR3 nucleotides are TGTGCCAGTAGGAACCCGGGACAGTTCCAAGAGACCCAGTACTTC. The rearrangement links TRBV19 to TRBJ2-5; 7 bases are shared with TRBD1. This CDR3 has 15 amino acids. Looked up from germline, CDR1 is LNHDA and CDR2 is SQIVND (reference sequence). Trimming removed 6 bases from V and 1 base from J; junction bases left unmatched: 8. Full variable domain (missing parts from reference TRBV19 and TRBJ2-5): DGGITQSPKYLFRKEGQNVTLSCEQNLNHDAMYWYRQDPGQGLRLIYYSQIVNDFQKGDIAEGYSVSREKKESFPLTVTSAQKNPTAFYLCASRNPGQFQETQYFGPGTRLLVL.

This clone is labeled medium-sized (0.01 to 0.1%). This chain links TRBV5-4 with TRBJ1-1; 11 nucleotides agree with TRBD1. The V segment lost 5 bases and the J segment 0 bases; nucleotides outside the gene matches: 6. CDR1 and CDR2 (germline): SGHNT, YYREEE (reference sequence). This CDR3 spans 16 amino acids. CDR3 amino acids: CASRFRDRGMNTEAFF. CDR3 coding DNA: TGTGCCAGCAGGTTCAGGGACAGGGGGATGAACACTGAAGCTTTCTTT.

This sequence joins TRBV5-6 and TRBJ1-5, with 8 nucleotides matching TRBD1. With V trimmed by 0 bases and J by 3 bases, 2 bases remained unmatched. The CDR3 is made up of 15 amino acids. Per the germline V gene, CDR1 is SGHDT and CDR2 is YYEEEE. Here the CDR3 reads CASSLDRGYNQPQHF. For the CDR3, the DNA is TGTGCCAGCAGCTTGGACAGGGGGTACAATCAGCCCCAGCATTTT.

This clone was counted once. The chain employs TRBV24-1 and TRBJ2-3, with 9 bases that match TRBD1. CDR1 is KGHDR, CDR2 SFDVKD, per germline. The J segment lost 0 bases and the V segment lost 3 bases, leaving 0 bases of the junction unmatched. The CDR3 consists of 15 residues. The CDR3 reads CATSDGTGSTDTQYF. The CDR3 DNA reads TGTGCCACCAGTGATGGGACAGGGAGCACAGATACGCAGTATTTT.

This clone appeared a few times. The CDR3 here is CASTLSSGNTIYF. The DNA for the CDR3 is TGTGCCAGCACGCTCAGCTCTGGAAACACCATATATTTT. The chain combines TRBV6-5 with TRBJ1-3; unclear D gene. This CDR3 region has 13 residues. V was pared by 7 bases and J by 0 bases, with 7 bases between. Germline V gives CDR1 MNHEY, CDR2 SVGAGI.

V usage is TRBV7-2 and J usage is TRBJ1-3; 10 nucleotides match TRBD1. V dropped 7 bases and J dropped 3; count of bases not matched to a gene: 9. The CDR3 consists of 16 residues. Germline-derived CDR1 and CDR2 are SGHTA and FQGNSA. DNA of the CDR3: TGTGCCAGCACACGCATAGGACAGGGGGTTGGAAACACCATATATTTT. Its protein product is CASTRIGQGVGNTIYF.

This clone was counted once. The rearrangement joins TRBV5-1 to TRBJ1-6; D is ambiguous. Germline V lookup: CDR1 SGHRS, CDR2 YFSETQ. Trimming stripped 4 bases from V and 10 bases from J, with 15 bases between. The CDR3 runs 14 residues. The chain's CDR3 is CASSSPGEYSPLHF. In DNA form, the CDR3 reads TGCGCCAGCAGCAGCCCCGGGGAGTACTCACCCCTCCACTTT.

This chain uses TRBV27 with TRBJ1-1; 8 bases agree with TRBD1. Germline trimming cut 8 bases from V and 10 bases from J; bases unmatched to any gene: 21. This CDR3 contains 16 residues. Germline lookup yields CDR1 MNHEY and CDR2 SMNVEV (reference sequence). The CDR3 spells CASRAGHATGDAGAFF. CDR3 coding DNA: TGTGCCAGCCGAGCGGGCCATGCGACAGGGGATGCGGGAGCTTTCTTT.

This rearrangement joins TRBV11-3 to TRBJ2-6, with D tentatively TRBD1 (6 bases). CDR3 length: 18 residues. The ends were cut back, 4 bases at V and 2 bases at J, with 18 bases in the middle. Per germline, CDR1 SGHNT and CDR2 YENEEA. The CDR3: CASSSGQFTRAGANVLTF. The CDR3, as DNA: TGTGCCAGCAGCTCGGGACAATTCACCAGGGCTGGGGCCAACGTCCTGACTTTC.

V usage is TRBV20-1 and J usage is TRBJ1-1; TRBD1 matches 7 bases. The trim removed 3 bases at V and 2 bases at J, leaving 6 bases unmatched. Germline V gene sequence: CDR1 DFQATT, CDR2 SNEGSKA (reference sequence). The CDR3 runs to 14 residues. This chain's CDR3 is CSASRQGPNTEAFF. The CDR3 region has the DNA TGCAGTGCTAGTAGACAGGGCCCTAACACTGAAGCTTTCTTT.

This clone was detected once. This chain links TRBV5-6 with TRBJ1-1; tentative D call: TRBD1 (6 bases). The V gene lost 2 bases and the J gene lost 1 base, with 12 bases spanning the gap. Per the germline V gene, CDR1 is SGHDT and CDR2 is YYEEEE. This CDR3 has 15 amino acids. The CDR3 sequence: CASSFWGLKNTEAFF. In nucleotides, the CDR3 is TGTGCCAGCAGCTTTTGGGGGCTAAAGAACACTGAAGCTTTCTTT.